This TCR beta chain appears in the sequencing data of a study of blood T cell repertoires in COVID-19. Participant reports of clinical history set cohort assignment. The CDR3 is 13 residues long. CDR1 KGHSH and CDR2 LQKENI come from the germline V gene. Trimming removed 5 bases from V and 2 bases from J, with 9 bases in between. Using immunoSEQ multiplex PCR, the repertoire was profiled, and TCRdb retains in-frame clones only, with some absent. The table records hundreds of thousands of clones, about 88% of them present only once. Sequenced material: PBMCs or T cells enriched from blood (not recorded which). This clonotype was sampled from a woman aged 60-70 years in a cohort exposed to, infected with or recovered from COVID-19 (not recorded which). The chain uses TRBV18 and TRBJ1-1; D unresolved. In nucleotides, the CDR3 is TGTGCCAGCTCAAACGGGGTAAACACTGAAGCTTTCTTT. It encodes CASSNGVNTEAFF.